The source of this T cell receptor beta chain is a study of coeliac disease. Data came from immunoSEQ multiplex PCR; TCRdb stores just in-frame clones and leaves some out. The sample consists of 1,300 or so clones, about 50% of them appearing once. Germline loops: CDR1 KGHSH, CDR2 LQKENI. Trimming took off 2 bases at V and 3 bases at J, with 14 bases between the two ends. CDR3 length equals 15 residues. Findings of the study overall: Intraepithelial and lamina propria fractions were not highly pure.

A note on this clone: Its antigen is not known.

The chain links TRBV18 to TRBJ2-7, with D unclear. The origin of this receptor is a man between 65 and 85 years old without celiac disease. Input material: intraepithelial lymphocytes from the gut. This CDR3 is CASSPAGPTFYEQYF. DNA of the CDR3: TGTGCCAGCTCACCAGCAGGCCCTACTTTCTACGAGCAGTACTTC.